The 16 T cell receptor beta chains below all came from one sample that was sequenced in a study of blood T cell repertoires in COVID-19. TCRdb's copy holds only in-frame clones and misses some; the assay was immunoSEQ multiplex PCR. Of 200,000 to 250,000 clones in the sample, around 82% are singletons; the top ten hold 4.9%. The specimen sequenced was peripheral blood. The receptors originated from an elderly woman with active or convalescent COVID-19.

The sample holds one count of this clone. The gene calls are TRBV7-9 and TRBJ1-1, with no clear D. Germline lookup yields CDR1 SEHNR and CDR2 FQNEAQ (reference sequence). The CDR3 loop spans 13 amino acids. Trimming shortened V by 2 bases and J by 3 bases, and 7 bases separated the two germline ends. The CDR3 sequence is CASSLKGDTEAFF. The CDR3 bases are TGTGCCAGCAGCTTAAAGGGAGACACTGAAGCTTTCTTT.

Only one count was recorded for this clone. The V gene is TRBV19, the J gene TRBJ2-7, with TRBD1 matching 7 bases. The CDR3 extends over 16 amino acids. J gave up 4 bases and V 6 bases, and 15 bases lay outside the gene matches. Germline values: CDR1 LNHDA, CDR2 SQIVND (reference sequence). The CDR3 DNA reads TGTGCCAGTAGGCAATCCCTCCTCGGGACAGCGTACGAGCAGTACTTC. Translated, it gives CASRQSLLGTAYEQYF. Looking up the rest from reference TRBV19 and TRBJ2-7 gives the full variable domain: DGGITQSPKYLFRKEGQNVTLSCEQNLNHDAMYWYRQDPGQGLRLIYYSQIVNDFQKGDIAEGYSVSREKKESFPLTVTSAQKNPTAFYLCASRQSLLGTAYEQYFGPGTRLTVT.

The chain has TRBV27 and TRBJ2-5; 7 nucleotides align to TRBD1. The CDR3 contains 16 residues. Germline values: CDR1 MNHEY, CDR2 SMNVEV (reference sequence). Unmatched junction bases numbered 7, after V lost 3 bases and J lost 0 bases. The CDR3 nucleotides read TGTGCCAGCAGTTTTTCCGTGACAGGGAACCAAGAGACCCAGTACTTC. Its protein product is CASSFSVTGNQETQYF.

This clone appeared once. The genes are TRBV4-1 and TRBJ2-1; 14 positions agree with TRBD2. J was trimmed by 0 bases and V by 3 bases; bases with no gene match: 16. CDR3 length: 22 residues. Germline V gene data show CDR1 as MGHRA and CDR2 as YSYEKL. For the CDR3, the DNA is TGCGCCAGCAGCCAGCTAGGACTAGCGGGGGGAAGTGATGCCAGCTCCTACAATGAGCAGTTCTTC. Protein sequence: CASSQLGLAGGSDASSYNEQFF.

J is TRBJ2-5 and V is TRBV5-4; TRBD1 aligns across 8 bases. Trimming removed 5 bases from V and 3 bases from J; junction bases left unmatched: 9. The CDR3 is 15 amino acids. The germline CDR1 and CDR2 sequences are SGHNT and YYREEE (reference sequence). CDR3 sequence reads: CASRPGQGRKETQYF. The CDR3, as DNA: TGTGCCAGCAGACCCGGACAGGGAAGAAAAGAGACCCAGTACTTC. Full variable domain (remainder filled in from reference TRBV5-4 and TRBJ2-5): ETGVTQSPTHLIKTRGQQVTLRCSSQSGHNTVSWYQQALGQGPQFIFQYYREEENGRGNFPPRFSGLQFPNYSSELNVNALELDDSALYLCASRPGQGRKETQYFGPGTRLLVL.

V gene TRBV4-1 combines with J gene TRBJ2-3; 10 bases fit TRBD2. Germline CDR1 is MGHRA and CDR2 is YSYEKL. This CDR3 region has 15 residues. The V and J ends lost 3 bases and 3 bases, in that order; junction bases with no gene match: 3. The DNA for the CDR3 is TGCGCCAGCAGCCATCCTAGCGGGAGAACAGATACGCAGTATTTT. Amino acids: CASSHPSGRTDTQYF.

With respect to this clone: One end of the junction does not line up with germline, which may come from a read error. The CDR3 spells CASSLAGGQGRETQYF. CDR3 in DNA: TGTGCTAGCAGCTTAGCCGGCGGACAGGGAAGAGAGACCCAGTACTTC. This chain uses TRBV7-7 with TRBJ2-5; 8 nucleotides agree with TRBD1. From germline, CDR1 is SSHAT and CDR2 FNYEAQ (reference sequence). This CDR3 is built from 16 residues.

This chain connects TRBV30 to TRBJ2-3; 10 bases map to TRBD2. CDR3 size: 14 residues. Germline V lookup: CDR1 GTSNPN, CDR2 SVGIG (reference sequence). V lost 3 bases to trimming and J lost 3 bases; unmatched junction nucleotides: 3. In DNA form, the CDR3 reads TGTGCCTGGAGGGCTAGCGGGAGAACAGATACGCAGTATTTT. Translating gives CAWRASGRTDTQYF. The full variable domain, completed using reference TRBV30 and TRBJ2-3, is SQTIHQWPATLVQPVGSPLSLECTVEGTSNPNLYWYRQAAGRGLQLLFYSVGIGQISSEVPQNLSASRPQDRQFILSSKKLLLSDSGFYLCAWRASGRTDTQYFGPGTRLTVL.

CDR3 residues: CASSFISGGIETQYF. Here the CDR3 DNA reads TGTGCCAGCAGCTTTATTAGCGGGGGGATAGAGACCCAGTACTTC. The V and J genes are TRBV5-4 and TRBJ2-5; the match to TRBD2 covers 10 bases. The CDR3 spans 15 residues. V shed 2 bases and J 4 bases; nucleotides not matched to a gene: 5. CDR1 and CDR2 from the germline V gene are SGHNT and YYREEE (reference sequence).

This chain connects TRBV4-1 to TRBJ1-2, with 12 bases aligning to TRBD1. The V gene's germline CDR1 is MGHRA and CDR2 YSYEKL. Unmatched junction bases numbered 16, after V lost 4 bases and J lost 4 bases. The CDR3 runs to 19 residues. CDR3 sequence: CASSPNPRDRGLRIYGYTF. As DNA, the CDR3 is TGCGCCAGCAGCCCAAACCCACGGGACAGGGGGCTGAGAATCTATGGCTACACCTTC.

The V gene is TRBV10-3, the J gene TRBJ2-3; TRBD2 agrees at 9 bases. The CDR3 runs 14 residues. V dropped 4 bases and J dropped 8; count of bases not matched to a gene: 7. The germline V gene has CDR1 ENHRY and CDR2 SYGVKD. CDR3 sequence: CAISVGGGAATQYF. CDR3 in DNA: TGTGCCATCAGTGTCGGCGGGGGGGCCGCTACGCAGTATTTT.

This chain uses TRBV20-1 with TRBJ2-1, with 8 bases fitting TRBD2. V lost 3 bases to trimming and J lost 8 bases; unmatched junction nucleotides: 9. Germline V lookup: CDR1 DFQATT, CDR2 SNEGSKA (reference sequence). This CDR3 comprises 14 residues. The CDR3 DNA sequence: TGCAGTGCTAGTCGTGGGACTAGATTCCATGAGCAGTTCTTC. This sequence encodes CSASRGTRFHEQFF.

The chain links TRBV29-1 to TRBJ1-3; TRBD1 matches at 7 bases. CDR3 length equals 14 residues. Unmatched junction bases numbered 6, after V lost 7 bases and J lost 0 bases. Germline CDR1 reads SQVTM; CDR2 reads ANQGSEA. The CDR3 here is CSAKSGGSGNTIYF. CDR3 DNA sequence: TGCAGCGCGAAGTCAGGGGGCTCTGGAAACACCATATATTTT. Looking up the rest from reference TRBV29-1 and TRBJ1-3 gives the full variable domain: SAVISQKPSRDICQRGTSLTIQCQVDSQVTMMFWYRQQPGQSLTLIATANQGSEATYESGFVIDKFPISRPNLTFSTLTVSNMSPEDSSIYLCSAKSGGSGNTIYFGEGSWLTVV.

This chain links TRBV28 with TRBJ1-3; the D is unclear. Trimming removed 6 bases at V and 1 base at J, with 10 bases between. This CDR3 has 14 amino acids. Per the germline V gene, CDR1 is MDHEN and CDR2 is SYDVKM. CDR3: CASRSVLSGNTIYF. The CDR3 DNA reads as TGTGCCAGCAGAAGCGTTCTTTCTGGAAACACCATATATTTT.

V gene TRBV24-1 combines with J gene TRBJ1-5; D gene ambiguous. V was clipped by 3 bases and J by 2 bases, with 13 bases between them. Per germline, CDR1 KGHDR and CDR2 SFDVKD. The CDR3 has 16 amino acids. CDR3 DNA sequence: TGTGCCACCAGTGATAGTTCAACCGGGGGCAATCAGCCCCAGCATTTT. Protein: CATSDSSTGGNQPQHF.

The V call is TRBV9, the J call TRBJ1-6; D is ambiguous. V was shortened by 0 bases and J by 10 bases, with 11 bases between the two germline ends. This CDR3 contains 14 residues. The germline V gene encodes CDR1 SGDLS and CDR2 YYNGEE. In DNA, the CDR3 is TGTGCCAGCAGCGTAGGGGTGGGAGGCTCACCCCTCCACTTT. This encodes CASSVGVGGSPLHF.